Shown below are 5 T cell receptor beta chains from a single sample sequenced in a study of T cell changes during pregnancy in multiple sclerosis. Data came from immunoSEQ multiplex PCR; TCRdb stores just in-frame clones and leaves some out. The table has approximately 63,000 clones, 85% to 95% seen once. The input for sequencing was CD8+ T cells from peripheral blood mononuclear cells, taken in the third trimester of pregnancy. Every receptor here comes from a female donor with multiple sclerosis, enrolled in a pregnancy study.

The rearrangement links TRBV27 to TRBJ2-7, with unresolved D. Germline lookup yields CDR1 MNHEY and CDR2 SMNVEV (reference sequence). V lost 5 bases, J lost 6 bases, and 14 bases lay in between. The CDR3 totals 13 residues. Here the CDR3 DNA reads TGTGCCAGCAGTCCAACGACGGGTACCGAGCAGTACTTC. The encoded protein is CASSPTTGTEQYF.

The chain uses TRBV5-8 and TRBJ2-1, with D perhaps matching TRBD1 (5 bases). The CDR3 contains 14 residues. Germline V CDR1 and CDR2: SGHTS, YDEGEE. V was pared by 0 bases and J by 6 bases, with 10 bases between. The DNA of the CDR3 is TGTGCCAGCAGCTTGGTCAGGGCAACCAATGAGCAGTTCTTC. This encodes CASSLVRATNEQFF.

This sequence joins TRBV5-1 and TRBJ2-1; 11 nucleotides align to TRBD2. J gave up 0 bases and V 3 bases, and 2 bases lay outside the gene matches. Germline CDR1 SGHRS, CDR2 YFSETQ. The CDR3 consists of 16 residues. CDR3 coding DNA: TGCGCCAGCAGCTCAGGACTAGCGGGCTCCTACAATGAGCAGTTCTTC. This codes for CASSSGLAGSYNEQFF.

The chain joins TRBV2 to TRBJ2-4; D perhaps matches TRBD2 (7 bases). Trimming stripped 1 base from V and 5 bases from J, with 15 bases between. The CDR3 spans 16 residues. Germline CDR1 reads SNHLY; CDR2 reads FYNNEI. CDR3 nucleotides: TGTGCCAGCAGTGAAGGAAGGGGGGGTACGCAAAACATTCAGTACTTC. This codes for CASSEGRGGTQNIQYF.

The chain combines TRBV4-1 with TRBJ1-2, with 8 bases identical to TRBD1. The CDR3 runs 15 residues. Germline V gene data show CDR1 as MGHRA and CDR2 as YSYEKL. V lost 1 base to trimming and J lost 2 bases; unmatched junction nucleotides: 3. For the CDR3, the DNA is TGCGCCAGCAGCCAAGTTGACAGGGGAAACTATGGCTACACCTTC. Translation: CASSQVDRGNYGYTF.